These 17 T cell receptor beta chains were sequenced from one sample in a study of blood T cell repertoires in COVID-19. Assay: immunoSEQ multiplex PCR; the TCRdb copy retains only in-frame clones and omits some. Here the sample spans 150,000 to 200,000 clones, approximately 80% being singletons. Sequenced material: PBMCs or T cells enriched from blood (not recorded which). These receptors were obtained from a man between 65 and 85 years old who had been exposed to COVID-19.

The chain is built from TRBV7-9 and TRBJ1-2; D possibly corresponds to TRBD1 (6 bases). Germline V gene sequence: CDR1 SEHNR, CDR2 FQNEAQ (reference sequence). V lost 5 bases and J 4 bases, leaving 11 bases between the germline ends. This CDR3 comprises 13 residues. The CDR3 protein is CASSPLTGYGYTF. CDR3 in DNA: TGTGCCAGCAGCCCCTTGACAGGCTATGGCTACACCTTC.

The V call is TRBV2, the J call TRBJ2-3; D may be TRBD2 (5 bases). Germline V gene sequence: CDR1 SNHLY, CDR2 FYNNEI. This CDR3 contains 12 residues. V was trimmed by 7 bases and J by 2 bases, leaving 7 bases between them. The CDR3: CASTRDTDTQYF. CDR3 nucleotide sequence: TGTGCCAGCACTCGGGACACAGATACGCAGTATTTT.

This chain connects TRBV12-3 or TRBV12-4 to TRBJ1-5, with D perhaps TRBD1 (5 bases). The CDR3 is 13 amino acids. V was trimmed by 8 bases and J by 5 bases, leaving 13 bases between them. CDR3 in amino acids: CASGGEGYQPQHF. The CDR3 coding sequence is TGTGCCAGCGGGGGGGAGGGTTATCAGCCCCAGCATTTT.

This clone was seen once. The rearrangement links TRBV7-2 to TRBJ2-7, with a weak D call TRBD1 (6 bases). Germline V CDR1 and CDR2: SGHTA, FQGNSA. CDR3 length equals 15 residues. V lost 5 bases to trimming and J lost 0 bases, with 14 bases between them. Here the CDR3 reads CASSPDRRISYEQYF. The DNA for the CDR3 is TGTGCCAGCAGCCCAGACAGGAGGATCTCCTACGAGCAGTACTTC.

This clone was recorded once. This CDR3 reads CASSFRGVAGRETQYF. In nucleotides, the CDR3 is TGTGCCAGCAGCTTCCGGGGGGTAGCGGGACGAGAGACCCAGTACTTC. The chain carries TRBV5-4 and TRBJ2-5; 8 positions match TRBD2. CDR3 length equals 16 residues. Germline-derived CDR1 and CDR2 are SGHNT and YYREEE (reference sequence). V shed 2 bases, J shed 4 bases, and the junction held 10 bases outside the gene matches.

V usage is TRBV19 and J usage is TRBJ2-7, with TRBD1 matching 10 bases. The germline CDR1 and CDR2 sequences are LNHDA and SQIVND (reference sequence). V lost 6 bases to trimming and J lost 3 bases; unmatched junction nucleotides: 8. The CDR3 sequence is 15 residues long. The CDR3 DNA sequence: TGTGCCAGTAGGCCCGGGACAGGGGATTACTACGAGCAGTACTTC. Protein sequence: CASRPGTGDYYEQYF.

This clone was picked up one time. The rearrangement links TRBV4-3 to TRBJ2-7, with 10 nucleotides matching TRBD1. The CDR3 spans 17 residues. V gave up 5 bases and J gave up 6 bases; unmatched junction bases: 16. CDR1 and CDR2 (germline): LGHNA, YSLEER. The CDR3 protein is CASSSQVTGGPFFEQYF. DNA of the CDR3: TGCGCCAGCAGCAGCCAAGTGACAGGGGGCCCCTTTTTCGAGCAGTACTTC.

V is TRBV6-6 and J is TRBJ1-2; D gene uncertain. This CDR3 spans 15 amino acids. CDR1 and CDR2 (germline): MNHNY, SVGAGI (reference sequence). V was cut by 7 bases and J by 0 bases, with 15 bases left in between. The CDR3 DNA reads as TGTGCCAGCACCAGAACCCGGGATACTAACTATGGCTACACCTTC. Protein: CASTRTRDTNYGYTF.

The gene calls are TRBV18 and TRBJ1-5, with D possibly matching TRBD1 (5 bases). Germline CDR1 reads KGHSH; CDR2 reads LQKENI. This CDR3 is built from 16 residues. V lost 0 bases and J 2 bases, leaving 11 bases between the germline ends. The CDR3 DNA reads TGTGCCAGCTCACCACCCAGGGCTGTGGGCAATCAGCCCCAGCATTTT. It is translated as CASSPPRAVGNQPQHF.

This clone was counted between two and nine times. The chain has TRBV3-1 (or the pseudogene TRBV3-2) and TRBJ2-1; no firm D call. V lost 4 bases and J 5 bases, leaving 6 bases between the germline ends. CDR1 LGHDT and CDR2 YNNKEL come from the germline V gene (reference sequence). The CDR3 contains 12 residues. This chain's CDR3 is CASSPSDNEQFF. CDR3 sequence (DNA): TGTGCCAGCAGCCCTTCCGACAATGAGCAGTTCTTC.

This clone was seen just once. The chain couples TRBV3-1 (or the pseudogene TRBV3-2) to TRBJ2-2; perhaps TRBD1 as D (6 bases). The CDR3 has 14 residues. Germline V gene sequence: CDR1 LGHDT, CDR2 YNNKEL (reference sequence). Trimming pared 3 bases from V and 7 bases from J, leaving 12 bases between. CDR3 bases: TGTGCCAGCAGCCAGAACAGGGTGGGCGGGGAGCTGTTTTTT. Its translation is CASSQNRVGGELFF.

The V and J genes are TRBV21-1 and TRBJ2-1; no check of the table's D call, TRBD1, against the DNA was made. TRBV21-1 is a pseudogene. CDR3 length: 17 amino acids. For the CDR3, the DNA is TGTGCCAGCAGCACTAATCCAAGGCCAGGGGACTACAATGAGCAGTTCTTC. This codes for CASSTNPRPGDYNEQFF.

The genes are TRBV7-2 and TRBJ2-7; D not certain. The ends were cut back, 1 base at V and 0 bases at J, with 13 bases in the middle. Germline V gene sequence: CDR1 SGHTA, CDR2 FQGNSA. This CDR3 has 16 residues. The CDR3 is CASSLGSLYTSYEQYF. The CDR3 nucleotides are TGTGCCAGCAGCTTAGGTTCACTTTATACCTCCTACGAGCAGTACTTC.

The chain employs TRBV2 and TRBJ2-2; weak D call: TRBD2 (5 bases). This CDR3 is 13 amino acids long. V was trimmed by 7 bases and J by 1 base, leaving 7 bases between them. Germline CDR1 SNHLY, CDR2 FYNNEI. CDR3 bases: TGTGCCAGCACACTAGTGAACACCGGGGAGCTGTTTTTT. Translation: CASTLVNTGELFF.

This rearrangement joins TRBV19 to TRBJ2-3; no reliable D call. Trimming removed 6 bases from V and 3 bases from J, with 13 bases in between. This CDR3 is 14 amino acids long. Per germline, CDR1 LNHDA and CDR2 SQIVND (reference sequence). The DNA of the CDR3 is TGTGCCAGTAGCCCTGGAGATGGGACAGATACGCAGTATTTT. It codes for CASSPGDGTDTQYF.

The gene calls are TRBV7-8 and TRBJ2-5; D is unclear. The CDR3 is made up of 13 amino acids. Trimming cost V 5 bases and J 4 bases, with 11 bases left between them. Germline V gives CDR1 SGHVS, CDR2 FQNEAQ. CDR3 residues: CASSARIGETQYF. DNA of the CDR3: TGTGCCAGCAGCGCCAGGATCGGAGAGACCCAGTACTTC. Full variable domain (missing parts from reference TRBV7-8 and TRBJ2-5): GAGVSQSPRYKVAKRGQDVALRCDPISGHVSLFWYQQALGQGPEFLTYFQNEAQLDKSGLPSDRFFAERPEGSVSTLKIQRTQQEDSAVYLCASSARIGETQYFGPGTRLLVL.

As DNA, the CDR3 is TGTGCCAGCAGCCAAGATCTTCGGCTAGCGGCCTACGAGCAGTACTTC. It yields the protein CASSQDLRLAAYEQYF. The gene calls are TRBV3-1 (or the pseudogene TRBV3-2) and TRBJ2-7; 7 bases map to TRBD2. The CDR3 extends over 16 amino acids. Germline CDR1 LGHDT, CDR2 YNNKEL (reference sequence). The trim removed 0 bases at V and 2 bases at J, leaving 7 bases unmatched.